This TCR beta chain was identified during a study of identical twins. Overall study results and limits: Cord blood beta clonotypes that were abundant carried fewer insertions, and memory repertoires showed no such trend. Out-of-frame beta sequences exhibited a weaker degree of excess twin sharing.

TCRdb processed the 5' RACE reads anew with MiXCR; each CDR3 protein has one entry. Here the sample spans hundreds of thousands of distinct CDR3 sequences, 12% being singletons. Of note for this clonotype: Antigen: not known.

Deletions cut 1 base from V and 2 bases from J, with 12 bases between. This CDR3 is built from 16 residues. From germline, CDR1 is MNHEY and CDR2 SMNVEV (reference sequence). These data were likewise used in another study, on yellow fever vaccine responses in identical twins.

This clonotype originated in a woman between 18 and 30 years old in good health. Sequenced: CD8+ T cells sorted from blood. This chain links TRBV27 with TRBJ2-1; a possible D gene is TRBD1 (6 bases). CDR3 nucleotide sequence: TGTGCCAGCAGTTTATTCGGGACACTGACCTACAATGAGCAGTTCTTC. Protein product: CASSLFGTLTYNEQFF.